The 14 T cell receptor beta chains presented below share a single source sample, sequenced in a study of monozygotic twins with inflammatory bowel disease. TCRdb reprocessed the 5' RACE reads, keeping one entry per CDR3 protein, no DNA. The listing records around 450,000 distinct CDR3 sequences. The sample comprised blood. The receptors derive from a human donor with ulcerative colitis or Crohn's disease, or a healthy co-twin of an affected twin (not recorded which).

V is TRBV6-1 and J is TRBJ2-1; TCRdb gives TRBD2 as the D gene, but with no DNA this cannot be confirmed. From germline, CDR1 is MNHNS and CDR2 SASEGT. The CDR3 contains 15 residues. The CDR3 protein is CASSSGTSGGRRQFF.

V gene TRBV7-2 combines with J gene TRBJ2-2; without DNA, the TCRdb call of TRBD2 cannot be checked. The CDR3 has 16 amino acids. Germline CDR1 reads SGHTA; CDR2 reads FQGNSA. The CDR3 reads CASSLRSLEGTGELFF.

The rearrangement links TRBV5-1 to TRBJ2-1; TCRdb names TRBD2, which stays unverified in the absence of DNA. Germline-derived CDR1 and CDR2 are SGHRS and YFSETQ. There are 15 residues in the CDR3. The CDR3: CASSLADGSLNEQFF.

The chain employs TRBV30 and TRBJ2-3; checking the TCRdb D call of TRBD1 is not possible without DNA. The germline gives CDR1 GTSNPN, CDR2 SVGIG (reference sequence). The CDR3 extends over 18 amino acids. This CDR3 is CAWSVRTGGFYRTDTQYF. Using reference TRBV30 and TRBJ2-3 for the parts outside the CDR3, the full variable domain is SQTIHQWPATLVQPVGSPLSLECTVEGTSNPNLYWYRQAAGRGLQLLFYSVGIGQISSEVPQNLSASRPQDRQFILSSKKLLLSDSGFYLCAWSVRTGGFYRTDTQYFGPGTRLTVL.

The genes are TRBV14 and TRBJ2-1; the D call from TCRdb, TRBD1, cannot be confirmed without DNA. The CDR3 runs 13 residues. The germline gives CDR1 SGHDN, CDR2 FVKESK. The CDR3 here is CASRDREYNEQFF. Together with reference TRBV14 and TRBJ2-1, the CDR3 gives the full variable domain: EAGVTQFPSHSVIEKGQTVTLRCDPISGHDNLYWYRRVMGKEIKFLLHFVKESKQDESGMPNNRFLAERTGGTYSTLKVQPAELEDSGVYFCASRDREYNEQFFGPGTRLTVL.

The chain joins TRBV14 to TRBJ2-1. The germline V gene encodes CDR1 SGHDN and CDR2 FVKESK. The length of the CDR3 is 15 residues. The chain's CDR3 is CASSQSSDLDNEQFF.

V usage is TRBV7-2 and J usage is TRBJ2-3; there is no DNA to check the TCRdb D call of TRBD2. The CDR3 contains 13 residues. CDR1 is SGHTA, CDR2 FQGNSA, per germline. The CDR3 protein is CASHSGDTDTQYF.

CDR3 region: CASSVTGTGSVPEAFF. The chain joins TRBV5-1 to TRBJ1-1; checking the TCRdb D call of TRBD1 is not possible without DNA. CDR3 length equals 16 residues. The germline V gene encodes CDR1 SGHRS and CDR2 YFSETQ.

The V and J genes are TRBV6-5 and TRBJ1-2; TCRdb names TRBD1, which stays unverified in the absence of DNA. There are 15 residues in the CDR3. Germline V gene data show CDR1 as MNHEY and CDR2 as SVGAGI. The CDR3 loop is CASSYGGTPTHGYTF.

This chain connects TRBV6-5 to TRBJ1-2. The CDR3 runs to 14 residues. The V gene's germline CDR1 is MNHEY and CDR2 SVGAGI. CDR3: CASSSQRHRGGYTF.

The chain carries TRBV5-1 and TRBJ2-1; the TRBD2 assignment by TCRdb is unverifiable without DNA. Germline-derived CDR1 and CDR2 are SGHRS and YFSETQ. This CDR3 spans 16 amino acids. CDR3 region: CASSLAASGRGNEQFF.

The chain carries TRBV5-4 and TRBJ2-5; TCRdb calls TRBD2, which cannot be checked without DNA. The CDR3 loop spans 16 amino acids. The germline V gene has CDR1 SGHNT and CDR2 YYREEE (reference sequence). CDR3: CASSLGRDSRQETQYF. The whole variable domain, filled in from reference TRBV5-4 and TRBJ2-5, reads ETGVTQSPTHLIKTRGQQVTLRCSSQSGHNTVSWYQQALGQGPQFIFQYYREEENGRGNFPPRFSGLQFPNYSSELNVNALELDDSALYLCASSLGRDSRQETQYFGPGTRLLVL.

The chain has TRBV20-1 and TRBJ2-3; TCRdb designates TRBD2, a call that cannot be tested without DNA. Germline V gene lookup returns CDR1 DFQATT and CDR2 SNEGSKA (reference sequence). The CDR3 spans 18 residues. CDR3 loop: CSARAGLAGGSSTDTQYF.

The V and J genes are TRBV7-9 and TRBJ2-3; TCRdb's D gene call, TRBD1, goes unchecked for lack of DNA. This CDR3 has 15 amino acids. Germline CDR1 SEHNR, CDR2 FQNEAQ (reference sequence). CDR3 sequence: CASSSGNAAPDTQYF.